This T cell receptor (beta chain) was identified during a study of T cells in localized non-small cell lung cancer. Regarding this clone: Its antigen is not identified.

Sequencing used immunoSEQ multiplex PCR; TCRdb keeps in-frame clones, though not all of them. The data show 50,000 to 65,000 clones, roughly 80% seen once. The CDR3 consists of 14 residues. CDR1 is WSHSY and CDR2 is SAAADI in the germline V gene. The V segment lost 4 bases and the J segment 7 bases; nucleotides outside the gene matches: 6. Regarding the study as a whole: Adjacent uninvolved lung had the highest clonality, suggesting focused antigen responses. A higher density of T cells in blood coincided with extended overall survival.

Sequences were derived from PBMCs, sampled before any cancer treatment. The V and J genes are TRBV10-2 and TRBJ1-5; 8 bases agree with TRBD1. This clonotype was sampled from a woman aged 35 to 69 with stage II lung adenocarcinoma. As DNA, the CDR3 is TGCGCCAGCAGTGTTGGACAGGGAGGACAGCCCCAGCATTTT. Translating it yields CASSVGQGGQPQHF.